The clone carrying this T cell receptor (beta chain) turned up a few times. These data are taken from a study of T-cell memory formation after mild COVID-19. Using constant-segment primers, 5'RACE produced TCR alpha and TCR beta cDNA libraries carrying sample barcodes and UMIs. TCRdb reprocessed the 5' RACE reads via MiXCR and lists one record per CDR3 protein. The profile shows approximately 54,000 distinct CDR3 sequences, 9.5% to 15% of them singletons. CDR1 and CDR2 from the germline V gene are SEHNR and FQNEAQ (reference sequence). There are 13 residues in the CDR3. Sequenced sample: PBMCs or a T cell subset sorted from them (not recorded which). This receptor was obtained from a young man who had mild COVID-19 (a few samples of this study predate the infection). Cell type and time point are not known. This chain uses TRBV7-9 with TRBJ2-3; the D gene could be TRBD1 or TRBD2 (5 bases each). CDR3 protein: CAGRPGSTDTQYF. The CDR3 region has the DNA TGTGCGGGACGACCGGGGTCCACAGATACGCAGTATTTT. The variable domain in full, with the rest retrieved from reference TRBV7-9 and TRBJ2-3, is DTGVSQNPRHKITKRGQNVTFRCDPISEHNRLYWYRQTLGQGPEFLTYFQNEAQLEKSRLLSDRFSAERPKGSFSTLEIQRTEQGDSAMYLCAGRPGSTDTQYFGPGTRLTVL.